This T cell receptor (beta chain) was recovered during a study of T cells in Graves' hyperthyroidism and ophthalmopathy. The study, taken as a whole, reports: Blood also carried most thyroid clonotypes expanded above 0.001. A 13 V-J signature model discriminated ophthalmopathy versus stable hyperthyroidism.

This CDR3 is 15 amino acids long. The germline V gene has CDR1 SNHLY and CDR2 FYNNEI. Criteria for exclusion of patients were uncontrolled infection, other autoimmune disease, pregnancy or lactation. Using 10 ml of fresh peripheral blood, PBMCs were prepared. On this clonotype: What it binds is unknown. A junction boundary mismatches the germline segment, possibly from a read error.

RNA transcripts yielded amplified TCR beta CDR3 regions. Using the HTBI primer set, a first-round RT-PCR was run on the TCR CDR3. TCRdb fed the multiplex PCR reads into MiXCR, producing one record per CDR3 protein. The sample lists 500,000 to 600,000 distinct CDR3 sequences, around 17% seen once, with 18% in the top ten. The rearrangement links TRBV2 to TRBJ2-5, with a weak D call TRBD2 (6 bases). The sample was blood. This clonotype was sampled from a woman aged 18-29 years with Graves' hyperthyroidism. The CDR3 DNA reads as TGTGCCAGCGTCCCGGGCTGGGCGGGGCAAGGGACCCAGTACTTC. Amino acids: CASVPGWAGQGTQYF.